A single sample is the source of the 26 T cell receptor beta chains below, sequenced in a study of T cells in Graves' hyperthyroidism and ophthalmopathy. Researchers took RNA transcripts and amplified the TCR beta CDR3 regions from them. The HTBI primer set served for first-round RT-PCR of the TCR CDR3. One entry per CDR3 protein, called by TCRdb with MiXCR from the multiplex PCR reads. The sample gives roughly 350,000 distinct CDR3 sequences, 13% to 15% of which show up once; about 18% is in the top ten. Sequences were obtained from blood. These receptors originate from a woman in her 30s with Graves' ophthalmopathy.

This clonotype came up many times. The chain joins TRBV20-1 to TRBJ1-2; 7 bases are a match to TRBD1. The length of the CDR3 is 10 residues. Germline values: CDR1 DFQATT, CDR2 SNEGSKA (reference sequence). V shed 5 bases and J 6 bases; nucleotides not matched to a gene: 0. The CDR3 spells CSADRDGYTF. CDR3 in DNA: TGCAGTGCTGACAGGGATGGCTACACCTTC.

In its sample, this clonotype was seen many times. CDR3 nucleotides: TGTGCCATCAGGGGTACCCCCTATAATTCACCCCTCCACTTT. Translating it yields CAIRGTPYNSPLHF. The chain employs TRBV10-3 and TRBJ1-6; D is unresolved. The CDR3 totals 14 residues. V was pared by 6 bases and J by 2 bases, with 8 bases between. Germline CDR1 and CDR2: ENHRY and SYGVKD.

To note about this clonotype: A read error is possible here, since a much larger clone lies one base away. The chain combines TRBV2 with TRBJ1-2; TRBD1 might be the D (5 bases). CDR3 length: 16 amino acids. Germline assignment: CDR1 SNHLY and CDR2 FYNNEI. CDR3 nucleotide sequence: TGTGCCGGCAGAGGGGCACAGGCCCCCCCCAACTATGGCTACACCTTC. Protein: CAGRGAQAPPNYGYTF.

With respect to this clonotype: With a much larger clone just one base away, this may be a read error. The rearrangement joins TRBV9 to TRBJ2-3; 7 nucleotides match TRBD2. This CDR3 contains 15 residues. V dropped 2 bases and J dropped 4; count of bases not matched to a gene: 7. The V gene's germline CDR1 is SGDLS and CDR2 YYNGEE. The CDR3, as DNA: TGTGCCAGCAGCGTCGGACTAGAAAACGCAGATACGCAGTATTTT. Encoded protein: CASSVGLENADTQYF.

This clonotype was recorded a few times. The chain links TRBV27 to TRBJ1-2; D not certain. Germline V gene data show CDR1 as MNHEY and CDR2 as SMNVEV (reference sequence). CDR3 length: 14 residues. Trimming left V 8 bases short and J 6 bases short, with 19 bases between. The CDR3 region is CASRRRAEVDGYTF. For the CDR3, the DNA is TGTGCCAGCCGTCGGCGGGCTGAGGTGGATGGCTACACCTTC.

This clonotype has more than one count but fewer than ten. The rearrangement links TRBV6-4 to TRBJ1-5; D is perhaps TRBD1 (6 bases). The germline V gene has CDR1 MRHNA and CDR2 SNTAGT. The CDR3 has 14 amino acids. The V end lost 3 bases, the J end lost 9 bases, and 15 bases lay between the germline ends. The CDR3 loop reads CASSEWGQEGPQHF. CDR3 nucleotides: TGTGCCAGCAGTGAGTGGGGGCAAGAAGGGCCCCAGCATTTT.

The genes are TRBV7-9 and TRBJ2-3; 10 bases are shared with TRBD2. CDR1 and CDR2 (germline): SEHNR, FQNEAQ (reference sequence). The junction had 4 bases not matched to a gene; V was cut back by 2 bases and J by 5 bases. CDR3 size: 15 residues. The DNA of the CDR3 is TGTGCCAGCAGCTTAAGCGGGGGGGCCTTAGATACGCAGTATTTT. Its translation: CASSLSGGALDTQYF.

At least ten counts were recorded for this clonotype. The genes are TRBV7-2 and TRBJ2-5; 11 bases align to TRBD2. CDR1 and CDR2 (germline): SGHTA, FQGNSA. The V and J ends lost 4 bases and 0 bases, in that order; junction bases with no gene match: 1. The CDR3 contains 15 residues. The DNA for the CDR3 is TGTGCCAGCAGCTCGACTAGCGGGAACCAAGAGACCCAGTACTTC. This encodes CASSSTSGNQETQYF.

This clonotype was recorded many times. The V call is TRBV28, the J call TRBJ1-5, with D possibly matching TRBD1 (5 bases). The CDR3 spans 17 residues. Germline CDR1 is MDHEN and CDR2 is SYDVKM. Trimming pared 1 base from V and 1 base from J, leaving 14 bases between. CDR3 residues: CASSLFGVGESNQPQHF. The DNA of the CDR3 is TGTGCCAGCAGTTTATTCGGGGTGGGGGAAAGCAATCAGCCCCAGCATTTT.

V usage is TRBV9 and J usage is TRBJ1-2; the D is unclear. Germline assignment: CDR1 SGDLS and CDR2 YYNGEE. The V end lost 4 bases, the J end lost 3 bases, and 4 bases lay between the germline ends. The CDR3 has 11 residues. The DNA for the CDR3 is TGTGCCAGCAGCTTGTACTATGGCTACACCTTC. Translating gives CASSLYYGYTF. The full variable domain, completed using reference TRBV9 and TRBJ1-2, is DSGVTQTPKHLITATGQRVTLRCSPRSGDLSVYWYQQSLDQGLQFLIQYYNGEERAKGNILERFSAQQFPDLHSELNLSSLELGDSALYFCASSLYYGYTFGSGTRLTVV.

The table lists this clonotype with many counts. The V and J genes are TRBV28 and TRBJ2-5; 9 bases agree with TRBD1. After removal of 3 bases from V and 9 bases from J, the junction contained 5 bases not matched to a gene. Germline V gene lookup returns CDR1 MDHEN and CDR2 SYDVKM. The CDR3 extends over 13 amino acids. The CDR3 protein is CASSFTGGEAQYF. Here the CDR3 DNA reads TGTGCCAGCAGTTTTACAGGGGGCGAGGCCCAGTACTTC.

The rearrangement uses TRBV20-1 and TRBJ2-1; 16 bases match TRBD2. CDR1 and CDR2 from the germline V gene are DFQATT and SNEGSKA (reference sequence). The CDR3 consists of 18 residues. The V gene end was trimmed by 1 base and the J gene end by 3 bases; junction bases not matched to a gene: 6. In DNA form, the CDR3 reads TGCAGTGCTAGAGCCGGGACTAGCGGGGGGGGGTACTACAATGAGCAGTTCTTC. The encoded protein is CSARAGTSGGGYYNEQFF.

The chain recombines TRBV10-1 with TRBJ2-2, with 10 bases fitting TRBD1. Per the germline V gene, CDR1 is WNHNN and CDR2 is SYGVQD (reference sequence). The CDR3 contains 15 residues. Trimming at V came to 3 bases and at J to 6 bases, leaving 4 bases not matched to a gene. CDR3 protein: CASSDPGQGAGELFF. The CDR3 region has the DNA TGCGCCAGCAGTGATCCCGGACAGGGGGCCGGGGAGCTGTTTTTT.

This clonotype was picked up many times. This sequence joins TRBV3-1 and TRBJ1-4; TRBD1 matches at 10 bases. The CDR3 length is 15 residues. V shed 3 bases, J shed 5 bases, and the junction held 3 bases outside the gene matches. Per the germline V gene, CDR1 is LGHDT and CDR2 is YNNKEL (reference sequence). The CDR3 sequence: CASSQGTGVNEKLFF. CDR3 in DNA: TGTGCCAGCAGCCAGGGGACAGGGGTAAATGAAAAACTGTTTTTT.

This clonotype has a count of ten or more. The chain carries TRBV28 and TRBJ1-2; D is undetermined. The ends were cut back, 3 bases at V and 0 bases at J, with 17 bases in the middle. The germline V gene has CDR1 MDHEN and CDR2 SYDVKM. The CDR3 has 17 amino acids. This CDR3 reads CASSLLYLREANYGYTF. The DNA for the CDR3 is TGTGCCAGCAGTTTGTTGTACTTACGGGAAGCTAACTATGGCTACACCTTC.

Many counts were recorded for this clonotype. The rearrangement joins TRBV18 to TRBJ2-1; 10 bases fit TRBD1. The CDR3 totals 16 residues. The germline V gene has CDR1 KGHSH and CDR2 LQKENI. V lost 5 bases, J lost 8 bases, and 12 bases stayed unmatched. This CDR3 is CASSTSGTGDLYEQFF. CDR3 coding DNA: TGTGCCAGCTCAACCTCCGGGACAGGGGATTTGTATGAGCAGTTCTTC.

This clonotype was counted only a few times. CDR3 region: CATSRDPRETQYF. In nucleotides, the CDR3 is TGTGCCACCAGCAGAGATCCCCGAGAGACCCAGTACTTC. This chain links TRBV15 with TRBJ2-5; no firm D call. V was clipped by 0 bases and J by 4 bases, with 6 bases between them. The CDR3 runs to 13 residues. CDR1 is LNHNV and CDR2 is YYDKDF in the germline V gene (reference sequence).

This clonotype was detected many times. The rearrangement joins TRBV2 to TRBJ2-1; D perhaps matches TRBD1 (6 bases). Trimming took 10 bases from V and 4 from J, leaving 17 bases between them. This CDR3 has 14 amino acids. The germline V gene has CDR1 SNHLY and CDR2 FYNNEI. CDR3: CATHYVTGYNEQFF. The CDR3 coding sequence is TGTGCCACCCACTACGTAACAGGGTACAATGAGCAGTTCTTC.

This clonotype was picked up many times. The rearrangement joins TRBV18 to TRBJ2-3; tentative D call: TRBD2 (6 bases). Germline V gene sequence: CDR1 KGHSH, CDR2 LQKENI. The V and J ends lost 4 bases and 2 bases respectively, with 10 bases between them. The CDR3 loop spans 14 amino acids. The CDR3 coding sequence is TGTGCCAGCTCACGGCGGGAACTCACAGATACGCAGTATTTT. It yields the protein CASSRRELTDTQYF. The full variable domain, in which reference TRBV18 and TRBJ2-3 provide the parts outside the CDR3, is NAGVMQNPRHLVRRRGQEARLRCSPMKGHSHVYWYRQLPEEGLKFMVYLQKENIIDESGMPKERFSAEFPKEGPSILRIQQVVRGDSAAYFCASSRRELTDTQYFGPGTRLTVL.

V usage is TRBV2 and J usage is TRBJ2-3; 7 nucleotides line up with TRBD1. Trimming cost V 6 bases and J 2 bases; bases outside gene matches: 11. Germline V gives CDR1 SNHLY, CDR2 FYNNEI. This CDR3 spans 16 amino acids. The CDR3 bases are TGTGCCAGCAGCGACAATACCGGGACAGACACAGATACGCAGTATTTT. Residues: CASSDNTGTDTDTQYF.

This chain joins TRBV6-1 and TRBJ2-6, with D perhaps TRBD1 (5 bases). V was clipped by 6 bases and J by 0 bases, with 15 bases between them. CDR3 length: 17 residues. Germline loops: CDR1 MNHNS, CDR2 SASEGT. The CDR3 sequence: CASSRTTVNSGANVLTF. As DNA, the CDR3 is TGTGCCAGCAGCCGGACAACAGTTAACTCTGGGGCCAACGTCCTGACTTTC.

At least ten counts were recorded for this clonotype. This chain connects TRBV2 to TRBJ2-7; 10 bases align to TRBD2. Germline V lookup: CDR1 SNHLY, CDR2 FYNNEI. The CDR3 is 16 amino acids. After removal of 6 bases from V and 0 bases from J, the junction contained 8 bases not matched to a gene. In DNA form, the CDR3 reads TGTGCCAGCAGGGCCTTAGCGGGGGGTTCCTCCTACGAGCAGTACTTC. This sequence encodes CASRALAGGSSYEQYF.

This clonotype was found once. The V and J genes are TRBV10-3 and TRBJ1-2; D possibly corresponds to TRBD1 (5 bases). Germline V CDR1 and CDR2: ENHRY, SYGVKD. This CDR3 has 12 residues. Trimming left V 8 bases short and J 7 bases short, with 14 bases between. The CDR3 DNA is TGTGCCATCTGGATGGGGCAGCTTGGCTACACCTTC. Amino acid sequence: CAIWMGQLGYTF.

The gene calls are TRBV6-1 and TRBJ2-7; D may be TRBD1 (6 bases). V was shortened by 0 bases and J by 0 bases, with 12 bases between the two germline ends. The CDR3 sequence is 16 residues long. Germline CDR1 MNHNS, CDR2 SASEGT. DNA for the CDR3: TGTGCCAGCAGTGAAGCCACAGGGCGTTCCTCCTACGAGCAGTACTTC. It is translated as CASSEATGRSSYEQYF.

In this sample, this clonotype turned up a few times. The rearrangement uses TRBV6-1 and TRBJ2-7, with 9 bases aligning to TRBD1. The CDR3 has 14 residues. The germline V gene encodes CDR1 MNHNS and CDR2 SASEGT. The ends lost 3 bases at V and 4 bases at J; junction bases unmatched: 4. The CDR3 DNA reads as TGTGCCAGCAGTGACGGGACAGGGATTTACGAGCAGTACTTC. Its protein is CASSDGTGIYEQYF.

Regarding this clonotype: This sequence may be a read error, since a much larger clone differs from it by one base. The V gene is TRBV9, the J gene TRBJ1-4; weak D call: TRBD1 (6 bases). The CDR3 is 14 residues long. CDR1 and CDR2 (germline): SGDLS, YYNGEE. CDR3 DNA: TGTGCCAGCAGCGCCGGGACATTAGGAGAAAAACTGGTTTTT. Its protein is CASSAGTLGEKLVF. Using reference TRBV9 and TRBJ1-4 for the parts outside the CDR3, the full variable domain is DSGVTQTPKHLITATGQRVTLRCSPRSGDLSVYWYQQSLDQGLQFLIQYYNGEERAKGNILERFSAQQFPDLHSELNLSSLELGDSALYFCASSAGTLGEKLVFGSGTQLSVL.